A selection of T cell receptor beta chains follows, all from one sample in a study of T cell responses to AZD1222 COVID-19 vaccine. This table comes from immunoSEQ multiplex PCR, and its TCRdb copy is limited to in-frame clones, with some not included. The table has about 150,000 clones, 92% seen once; the top ten hold approximately 3.3%. Sequenced material: peripheral blood, taken 28 days after the second AZD1222 dose. The receptor set was obtained from an adult who received the AZD1222 COVID-19 vaccine. The CDR3 runs from the conserved cysteine through the conserved F or W. A D gene is named only where the DNA matches it firmly. The size entry is marked missing in some rows and otherwise reads once, few, many or a size class.

.	TRBV4-1	TRBJ1-2	.	TGCGCCAGCAGCCAGGCCTGGACAAACTATGGCTACACCTTC	CASSQAWTNYGYTF
TRBD1	TRBV7-6	TRBJ2-5	.	TGTGCCAGCAGCCCGGGACAGGGGGCAGGAGAGACCCAGTACTTC	CASSPGQGAGETQYF
.	TRBV28	TRBJ1-1	.	TGTGCCAGCAGTTCGCTACGCAGTAATACTGAAGCTTTCTTT	CASSSLRSNTEAFF
TRBD1	TRBV4-3	TRBJ1-2	.	TGCGCCAGCAGCCAACCCGGGACAGGGGACGGCTACACCTTC	CASSQPGTGDGYTF
.	TRBV7-2	TRBJ2-7	.	TGTGCCAGCATCCTCCCAAAGGGGAGCTCCTACGAGCAGTACTTC	CASILPKGSSYEQYF
.	TRBV3-1/TRBV3-2	TRBJ2-2	.	TGTGCCAGCAGCCAAGATCTTTCGGCCGGGGAGCTGTTTTTT	CASSQDLSAGELFF
TRBD2	TRBV5-1	TRBJ2-1	.	TGCGCCAGCAGCGGCCGACTAGCGGGAAACAATGAGCAGTTCTTC	CASSGRLAGNNEQFF
TRBD2	TRBV11-3	TRBJ2-2	.	TGTGCCAGCAGCCCTAGGGCGGGGGAGAACACCGGGGAGCTGTTTTTT	CASSPRAGENTGELFF
.	TRBV7-9	TRBJ1-1	.	TGTGCCAGCAGCTTAGTTAACACTGAAGCTTTCTTT	CASSLVNTEAFF
.	TRBV5-1	TRBJ1-3	.	TGCGCCAGTGGGACGGGCACTGGAAACACCATATATTTT	CASGTGTGNTIYF
.	TRBV5-1	TRBJ1-2	once	TGCGCCAGCAGCTTGGTTCCCGACACAAACTATGGCTACACCTTC	CASSLVPDTNYGYTF
TRBD1	TRBV19	TRBJ2-7	.	TGTGCCACCAAGGGGACAGGCCCAGCCTCCTACGAGCAGTACTTC	CATKGTGPASYEQYF
.	TRBV28	TRBJ1-1	.	TGTGCCAGCAGTCCGGCCAGCTACACTGAAGCTTTCTTT	CASSPASYTEAFF
TRBD2	TRBV4-1	TRBJ2-3	.	TGCGCCAGCAGCCAAGGACTAGCGGGAGGGCCGCGGGCAGATACGCAGTATTTT	CASSQGLAGGPRADTQYF
.	TRBV19	TRBJ2-1	.	TGTGCCAGTAGTCGGGACCCGAGCTCCTACAATGAGCAGTTCTTC	CASSRDPSSYNEQFF
.	TRBV10-2	TRBJ1-4	.	TGCGCCAGCAGCGTGGACTTGGCTTTGGGTGAAAAACTGTTTTTT	CASSVDLALGEKLFF
.	TRBV19	TRBJ1-1	.	TGTGCCAGTAGTATAGGCAGGAACACTGAAGCTTTCTTT	CASSIGRNTEAFF
.	TRBV28	TRBJ1-5	.	TGTGCCAGCAGTTTATATCTCGGGGGACTCCAGCCCCAGCATTTT	CASSLYLGGLQPQHF
TRBD2	TRBV27	TRBJ2-2	.	TGTGCCAGCAGTCACCGGACTAGCGGGAGGCCCGGGGAGCTGTTTTTT	CASSHRTSGRPGELFF
.	TRBV10-1	TRBJ1-2	.	TGCGTGAGTGGAGAGGGTAGGGACGGCTACACCTTC	CVSGEGRDGYTF
.	TRBV9	TRBJ2-3	.	TGTGCCAGCAGCGCCGCAGGGATTAGCACAGATACGCAGTATTTT	CASSAAGISTDTQYF
TRBD1	TRBV10-2	TRBJ1-1	.	TGCGCCAGCAGTGGGCGACAGGGGTACACTGAAGCTTTCTTT	CASSGRQGYTEAFF
TRBD2	TRBV10-1	TRBJ2-5	.	TGCGCCAGCAGTGAGTCTAGCGGGAGCTTTGAGACCCAGTACTTC	CASSESSGSFETQYF
TRBD1	TRBV5-1	TRBJ1-1	.	TGCGCCAGCAGCTTGCAGGGGGCGGGCACTGAAGCTTTCTTT	CASSLQGAGTEAFF
.	TRBV19	TRBJ2-5	.	TGTGCCAGTAGTCCATCTTGGGCTCAAGAGACCCAGTACTTC	CASSPSWAQETQYF
.	TRBV10-3	TRBJ1-1	.	TGTGCCATCAGGGGGGCAGCCACTGAAGCTTTCTTT	CAIRGAATEAFF
TRBD2	TRBV28	TRBJ2-2	.	TGTGCCAGCATCCCCTACGGGGGGGGTGGGAACACCGGGGAGCTGTTTTTT	CASIPYGGGGNTGELFF
.	TRBV11-3	TRBJ1-4	.	TGTGCCAGCAGCCCCTGGGGACCGAATGAAAAACTGTTTTTT	CASSPWGPNEKLFF
TRBD1	TRBV5-1	TRBJ1-1	.	TGCGCCAGCAGCTTAGGGACAGCTAACACTGAAGCTTTCTTT	CASSLGTANTEAFF
TRBD1	TRBV3-1/TRBV3-2	TRBJ1-6	.	TGTGCCAGCAGCCAAGATAGGACAGGGGTAGCGGATTCACCCCTCCACTTT	CASSQDRTGVADSPLHF
TRBD1	TRBV4-1	TRBJ2-1	.	TGCGCCAGCAGCCAAGAGGCTGGGGCAGGGGGCTACAATGAGCAGTTCTTC	CASSQEAGAGGYNEQFF
TRBD2	TRBV4-2	TRBJ2-2	once	TGTGCCAGCAGCCAAGGATGGCGGGAGTCGTCCGGGGAGCTGTTTTTT	CASSQGWRESSGELFF
.	TRBV6-5	TRBJ2-1	.	TGTGCCAGCAGCCCCGAAGAGTCTTACTACAATGAGCAGTTCTTC	CASSPEESYYNEQFF
.	TRBV10-3	TRBJ2-3	.	TGTGCCATGGCGGGGGGAGGGGGCGAGGCAGATACGCAGTATTTT	CAMAGGGGEADTQYF
TRBD2	TRBV11-3	TRBJ2-1	.	TGTGCCAGCAGCTTAGCCGCTTCACTAGCGGGAGTGAAATACAATGAGCAGTTCTTC	CASSLAASLAGVKYNEQFF
TRBD1	TRBV7-2	TRBJ1-5	.	TGTGCCAGCAGCTCCCAGGGGGCGGATCAGCCCCAGCATTTT	CASSSQGADQPQHF
.	TRBV7-2	TRBJ1-4	.	TGTGCCAGCAGCTTAGAATATAGGGAGAATGAAAAACTGTTTTTT	CASSLEYRENEKLFF
TRBD2	TRBV13	TRBJ2-3	once	TGTGCCAGCAGCTTGGACCGCGGACTAGCGGGAAAAACTAGCACAGATACGCAGTATTTT	CASSLDRGLAGKTSTDTQYF
TRBD1	TRBV19	TRBJ2-1	.	TGTGCCAGTAGCTCTAGGGGCGGGACAGGTCACAATGAGCAGTTCTTC	CASSSRGGTGHNEQFF
TRBD1	TRBV28	TRBJ1-4	.	TGTGCCAGCAGCTGGCTCCGGGACAGTACTGAAAAACTGTTTTTT	CASSWLRDSTEKLFF
TRBD1	TRBV27	TRBJ2-3	.	TGTGCCAGCAGTTGGTTGGGACAGAGAACAGATACGCAGTATTTT	CASSWLGQRTDTQYF
TRBD1	TRBV7-6	TRBJ1-1	.	TGTGCCAGCAGCTCCCCGGACGGGACAGGGGGCTTTCGGGACACTGAAGCTTTCTTT	CASSSPDGTGGFRDTEAFF
.	TRBV1	TRBJ2-3	.	TGCACCAGCAGCCCCCGGTCGGGGGAGGGCCCAGATACGCAGTATTTT	CTSSPRSGEGPDTQYF
.	TRBV7-9	TRBJ2-5	few	TGTGCCAGCACCAATCAAGAGACCCAGTACTTC	CASTNQETQYF
TRBD1	TRBV10-1	TRBJ2-7	once	TGCGCCACCCAGGCCGGACAGGGGCACGAGCAGTACTTC	CATQAGQGHEQYF
.	TRBV27	TRBJ2-1	.	TGTGCCAGCAGTTTAGGGTGGGGGCAAAGCTCCTACAATGAGCAGTTCTTC	CASSLGWGQSSYNEQFF
.	TRBV9	TRBJ2-2	.	TGTGCCAGCAGCGGACGACTAGTGTCCGGGGAGCTGTTTTTT	CASSGRLVSGELFF
.	TRBV19	TRBJ1-2	.	TGTGCCAGTAGAAGAGGGGGTGCTAACTATGGCTACACCTTC	CASRRGGANYGYTF
TRBD2	TRBV18	TRBJ2-1	.	TGTGCCAGCTCACGAACCGGGACTAGCGGAACCTACAATGAGCAGTTCTTC	CASSRTGTSGTYNEQFF
TRBD2	TRBV11-2	TRBJ2-5	.	TGTGCCAGCAGCCCATGGAAGGGACTAGCGGGAGGAGAGACCCAGTACTTC	CASSPWKGLAGGETQYF
.	TRBV20-1	TRBJ1-4	.	TGCAGTGCTAGTGCGCAATCCAATGAAAAACTGTTTTTT	CSASAQSNEKLFF
.	TRBV30	TRBJ2-3	.	TGTGCCTGGAGTGTAGGGGAGGGGGCCCGTTTCAAAAGAGATACGCAGTATTTT	CAWSVGEGARFKRDTQYF
.	TRBV5-1	TRBJ1-6	once	TGCGCCAGCAGCTTTGCTACGGCCCAGGAGGATTCACCCCTCCACTTT	CASSFATAQEDSPLHF
.	TRBV7-8	TRBJ2-3	.	TGTGCCAGCAGTAAAACGACTAGTCTTGGCGATACGCAGTATTTT	CASSKTTSLGDTQYF
.	TRBV28	TRBJ2-7	.	TGTGCCAGCAGAAGCGTCCGGGACGGAAAAGTTTACGAGCAGTACTTC	CASRSVRDGKVYEQYF